This is a list of T cell receptor beta chains from one sample in a study of OX40 agonist ivuxolimab in advanced cancers. Clones were read by immunoSEQ multiplex PCR, and TCRdb kept only the in-frame ones, dropping some. Here the sample spans about 48,000 clones, about 83% being singletons. The sample was CD4+ or CD8+ T cells sorted from blood, taken in a trial of the OX40 agonist ivuxolimab. The receptors stem from an adult with an advanced solid tumor such as melanoma, head and neck, liver or kidney cancer. The CDR3 runs from the conserved cysteine through the conserved F or W. Each record gives: D gene, J gene, clone size, V gene, CDR3 protein, CDR3 DNA. The D gene is left open where the match is weak. Expanded clones are given a class, and other clones once, few, many or no size at all.

>TRBD1|TRBJ2-2|once|TRBV30
CAWEMTGGRSGELFF
TGTGCCTGGGAGATGACAGGGGGGAGGTCCGGGGAGCTGTTTTTT
>.|TRBJ1-4|.|TRBV5-6
CASSLSGSANEKLFF
TGTGCCAGCAGCTTGTCAGGGTCCGCTAATGAAAAACTGTTTTTT
>TRBD1|TRBJ1-2|.|TRBV29-1
CSVRQGGRYTF
TGCAGCGTTCGTCAGGGGGGCCGCTACACCTTC
>.|TRBJ1-4|.|TRBV7-6
CASTRGSTNEKLFF
TGTGCCAGCACCCGGGGGTCAACTAATGAAAAACTGTTTTTT
>.|TRBJ1-1|.|TRBV29-1
CSVVHGGQGEAFF
TGCAGCGTTGTCCATGGGGGTCAGGGTGAAGCTTTCTTT
>.|TRBJ2-1|.|TRBV29-1
CSAGQAEQFF
TGCAGCGCTGGGCAGGCTGAGCAGTTCTTC
>TRBD1|TRBJ2-2|few|TRBV6-4
CASSETGTGELFF
TGTGCCAGCAGCGAGACAGGGACCGGGGAGCTGTTTTTT
>.|TRBJ1-5|once|TRBV19
CASSTGGDHQPQHF
TGTGCCAGTAGTACCGGAGGGGATCACCAGCCCCAGCATTTT
>TRBD1|TRBJ2-7|.|TRBV29-1
CSVESSATGRAYEQYF
TGCAGCGTTGAATCGTCGGCGACAGGGCGTGCCTACGAGCAGTACTTC
>.|TRBJ1-5|.|TRBV6-5
CASSPLGGGNQPQHF
TGTGCCAGCAGTCCCCTGGGTGGGGGCAATCAGCCCCAGCATTTT
>.|TRBJ2-7|once|TRBV4-3
CASSQDHRAGEQYF
TGCGCCAGCAGCCAAGATCACCGGGCCGGCGAGCAGTACTTC
>.|TRBJ1-2|once|TRBV7-2
CASSSLQTPTANYGYTF
TGTGCCAGCAGCTCCCTGCAGACACCTACCGCTAACTATGGCTACACCTTC
>.|TRBJ2-5|.|TRBV9
CASSGGEVVSPQYF
TGTGCCAGCAGCGGGGGGGAGGTGGTGAGTCCCCAGTACTTC
>.|TRBJ2-2|.|TRBV30
CAWSFRGTGELFF
TGTGCCTGGTCCTTTCGGGGCACCGGGGAGCTGTTTTTT
>.|TRBJ1-6|.|TRBV11-2
CASSLVPQKTPLHF
TGTGCCAGCAGCTTAGTCCCCCAAAAGACACCCCTCCACTTT
>.|TRBJ1-1|.|TRBV2
CASILEGDTREAFF
TGTGCCAGCATCTTGGAGGGGGACACGAGGGAAGCTTTCTTT
>TRBD1|TRBJ2-2|.|TRBV7-2
CASSSRTGNTGELFF
TGTGCCAGCAGCTCCCGGACAGGGAACACCGGGGAGCTGTTTTTT
>.|TRBJ2-1|.|TRBV7-9
CASSLNGNNEQFF
TGTGCCAGCAGCTTGAACGGAAACAATGAGCAGTTCTTC
>TRBD2|TRBJ2-5|.|TRBV5-4
CASSLNGGAGETQYF
TGTGCCAGCAGCTTGAACGGGGGGGCCGGTGAGACCCAGTACTTC
>TRBD1|TRBJ1-2|.|TRBV5-4
CASSAQGHGYTF
TGTGCCAGCAGCGCACAGGGGCATGGCTACACCTTC
>TRBD1|TRBJ1-1|few|TRBV7-9
CASSLSTGVDEAFF
TGTGCCAGCAGCTTATCGACAGGGGTCGATGAAGCTTTCTTT
>.|TRBJ2-5|once|TRBV7-9
CASISTGRQETQYF
TGTGCCAGCATCAGCACAGGACGGCAAGAGACCCAGTACTTC
>.|TRBJ2-3|.|TRBV7-9
CATSQGITDTQYF
TGTGCCACCAGTCAAGGTATCACAGATACGCAGTATTTT
>TRBD2|TRBJ2-7|.|TRBV6-6
CASRTSGGSYEQYF
TGTGCCAGCAGGACTAGCGGGGGGTCATACGAGCAGTACTTC
>.|TRBJ1-1|.|TRBV9
CASSVGPEGEAFF
TGTGCCAGCAGCGTGGGTCCGGAAGGTGAAGCTTTCTTT
>TRBD2|TRBJ2-7|.|TRBV4-1
CASSQDQAGVGEQYF
TGCGCCAGCAGCCAAGATCAAGCGGGGGTAGGAGAGCAGTACTTC
>.|TRBJ2-7|.|TRBV5-1
CASRTEAGPYEQYF
TGCGCCAGCAGAACCGAGGCCGGGCCCTACGAGCAGTACTTC
>TRBD1|TRBJ2-7|.|TRBV7-2
CASSLGDRALYEQYF
TGTGCCAGCAGCTTAGGGGACAGAGCCCTGTACGAGCAGTACTTC
>.|TRBJ2-3|.|TRBV19
CASSQTSTDTQYF
TGTGCCAGTAGTCAAACTAGCACAGATACGCAGTATTTT
>.|TRBJ1-4|once|TRBV7-2
CASSPLPLSSTNEKLFF
TGTGCCAGCAGCCCCCTCCCTCTCTCGTCTACTAATGAAAAACTGTTTTTT
>.|TRBJ2-7|.|TRBV10-3
CAISEMNLHTYEQYF
TGTGCCATCAGTGAGATGAACTTGCATACCTACGAGCAGTACTTC
>.|TRBJ1-3|.|TRBV19
CASSPSGFTGNTIYF
TGTGCCAGTAGTCCCTCAGGATTTACAGGAAACACCATATATTTT
>TRBD1|TRBJ1-1|.|TRBV27
CASSFQPPRQGAEAFF
TGTGCCAGCAGTTTCCAACCTCCCCGGCAGGGGGCTGAAGCTTTCTTT
>.|TRBJ1-1|.|TRBV7-8
CASSLAGYGTEAFF
TGTGCCAGCAGCTTAGCAGGGTACGGCACTGAAGCTTTCTTT
>.|TRBJ1-3|.|TRBV4-3
CASSQDGTAGNTIYF
TGCGCCAGCAGCCAAGACGGGACGGCTGGAAACACCATATATTTT